This TCR beta chain came from a study of blood T cell repertoires in COVID-19. Study summary: Collection of acute and convalescent COVID-19 samples took place in the United States, Italy and Spain. Sample material is recorded as cDNA or gDNA derived from T cells, B-cell-depleted T cells, or PBMCs.

Study processing details: Estimated nucleated cell counts came from reference gene primer amplification. Sequencing was performed with immunoSEQ multiplex PCR; in TCRdb, only in-frame clones are kept and a portion is missing. V, J and clone size are those of that table, while D and trimming were read from the DNA. The table has under 70,000 clones, 65% to 85% seen once. V lost 5 bases and J 3 bases, leaving 17 bases between the germline ends. Per the germline V gene, CDR1 is SNHLY and CDR2 is FYNNEI. The CDR3 contains 15 residues. The sequencing sample was made of peripheral blood. The sequence was obtained from a woman of 80 years or more with active or convalescent COVID-19. This chain joins TRBV2 and TRBJ2-7, with a weak D call TRBD1 (6 bases). CDR3 residues: CASSITQGLNYEQYF. CDR3 nucleotides: TGTGCCAGCAGTATAACACAGGGTCTCAACTACGAGCAGTACTTC.